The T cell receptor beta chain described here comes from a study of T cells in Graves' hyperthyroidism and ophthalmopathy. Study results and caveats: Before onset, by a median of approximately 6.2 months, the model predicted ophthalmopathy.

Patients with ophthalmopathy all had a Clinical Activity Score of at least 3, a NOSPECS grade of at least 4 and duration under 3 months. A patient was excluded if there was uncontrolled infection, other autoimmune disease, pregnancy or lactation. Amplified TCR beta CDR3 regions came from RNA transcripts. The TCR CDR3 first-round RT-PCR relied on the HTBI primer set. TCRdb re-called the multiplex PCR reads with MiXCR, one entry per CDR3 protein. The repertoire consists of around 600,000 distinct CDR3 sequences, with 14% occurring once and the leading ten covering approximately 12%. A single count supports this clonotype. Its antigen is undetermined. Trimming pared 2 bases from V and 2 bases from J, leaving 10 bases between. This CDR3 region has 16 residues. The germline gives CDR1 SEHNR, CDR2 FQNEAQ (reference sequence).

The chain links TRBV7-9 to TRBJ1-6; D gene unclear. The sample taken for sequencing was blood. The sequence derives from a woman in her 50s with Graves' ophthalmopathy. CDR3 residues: CASSLTGEAYNSPLHF. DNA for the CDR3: TGTGCCAGCAGCTTAACCGGGGAAGCCTATAATTCACCCCTCCACTTT.